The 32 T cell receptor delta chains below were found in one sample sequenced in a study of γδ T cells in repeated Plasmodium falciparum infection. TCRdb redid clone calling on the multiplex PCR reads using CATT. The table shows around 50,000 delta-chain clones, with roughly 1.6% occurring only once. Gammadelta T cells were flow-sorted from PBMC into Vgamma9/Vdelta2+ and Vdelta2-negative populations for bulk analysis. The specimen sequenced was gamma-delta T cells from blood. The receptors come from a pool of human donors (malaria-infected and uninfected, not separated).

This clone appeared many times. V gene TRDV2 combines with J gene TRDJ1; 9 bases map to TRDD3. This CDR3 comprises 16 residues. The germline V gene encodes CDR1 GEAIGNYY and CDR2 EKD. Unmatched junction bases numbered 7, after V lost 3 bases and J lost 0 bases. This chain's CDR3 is CACDLLGDQYTDKLIF. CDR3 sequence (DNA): TGTGCCTGTGACCTACTGGGGGACCAGTACACCGATAAACTCATCTTT.

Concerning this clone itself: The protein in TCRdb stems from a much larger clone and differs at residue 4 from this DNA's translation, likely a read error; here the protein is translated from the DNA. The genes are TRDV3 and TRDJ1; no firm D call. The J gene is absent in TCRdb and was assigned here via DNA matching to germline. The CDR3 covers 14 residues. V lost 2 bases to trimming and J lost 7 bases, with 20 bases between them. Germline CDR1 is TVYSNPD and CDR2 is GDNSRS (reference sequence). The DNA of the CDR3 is TGTGCCTTTGGTAGTGGGACCCTCTCAGGTAAACTCATCTTT. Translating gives CAFGSGTLSGKLIF.

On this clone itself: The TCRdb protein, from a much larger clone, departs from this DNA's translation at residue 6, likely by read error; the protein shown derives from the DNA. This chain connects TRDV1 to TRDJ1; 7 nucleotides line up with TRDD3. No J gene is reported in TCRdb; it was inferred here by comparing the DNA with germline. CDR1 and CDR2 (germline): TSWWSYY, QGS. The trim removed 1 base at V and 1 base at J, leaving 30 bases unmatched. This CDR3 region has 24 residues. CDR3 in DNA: TGTGCTCTTGGGGAACCCGAGTTTTACCTGTTCAGAGGTGGGATACACCACATCACCGATAAACTCATCTTT. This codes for CALGEPEFYLFRGGIHHITDKLIF.

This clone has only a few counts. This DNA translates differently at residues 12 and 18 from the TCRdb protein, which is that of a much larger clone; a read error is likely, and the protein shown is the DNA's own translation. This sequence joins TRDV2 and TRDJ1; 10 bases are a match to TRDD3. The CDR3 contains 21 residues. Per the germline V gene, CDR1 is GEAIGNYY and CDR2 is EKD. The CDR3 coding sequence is TGTGCCTGTGACACCGGCTTCTTTACTGGGGGATCCGCTGAGGACACCGATGAACTCATCTTT. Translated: CACDTGFFTGGSAEDTDELIF.

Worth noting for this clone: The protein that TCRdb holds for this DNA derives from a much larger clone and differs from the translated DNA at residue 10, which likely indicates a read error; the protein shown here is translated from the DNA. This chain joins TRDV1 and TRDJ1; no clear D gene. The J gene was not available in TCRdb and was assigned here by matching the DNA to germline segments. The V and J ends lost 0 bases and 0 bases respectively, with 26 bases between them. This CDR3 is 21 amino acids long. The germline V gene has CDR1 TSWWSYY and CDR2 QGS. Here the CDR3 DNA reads TGTGCTCTTGGGGAACTACTATTCGCCTGCGTTGTTCCGCAGTACACCGATAAACTCATCTTT. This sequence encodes CALGELLFACVVPQYTDKLIF.

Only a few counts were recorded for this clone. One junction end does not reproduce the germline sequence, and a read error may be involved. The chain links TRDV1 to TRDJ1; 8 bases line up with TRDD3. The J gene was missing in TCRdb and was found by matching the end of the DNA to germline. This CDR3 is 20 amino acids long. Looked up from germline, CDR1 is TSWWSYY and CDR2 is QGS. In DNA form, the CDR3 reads TGTGCTCCTGGGGAAATTTGCCCCCTCTACTGGGGGTCGGCAGCCGATAAACTCATCTTT. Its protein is CAPGEICPLYWGSAADKLIF.

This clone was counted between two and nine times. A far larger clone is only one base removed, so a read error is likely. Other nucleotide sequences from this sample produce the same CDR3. CDR3 nucleotide sequence: TGTGCCTGTGACACCATTACCGGGACAGCACAACTCTTCTTT. Residues: CACDTITGTAQLFF. V is TRDV2 and J is TRDJ2; D is uncertain. Because TCRdb records no J gene, it was assigned here through a match of the DNA to germline. Trimming stripped 0 bases from V and 4 bases from J, with 8 bases between. The CDR3 is 14 amino acids. Germline CDR1 and CDR2: GEAIGNYY and EKD.

The CDR3: CALGEEADTCTDKLIF. In nucleotides, the CDR3 is TGTGCTCTTGGGGAAGAGGCGGATACGTGCACCGATAAACTCATCTTT. This sequence joins TRDV1 and TRDJ1; 7 bases are a match to TRDD3. No J gene is reported in TCRdb; it was inferred here by comparing the DNA with germline. Germline trimming cut 2 bases from V and 1 base from J; bases unmatched to any gene: 7. Germline V gene data show CDR1 as TSWWSYY and CDR2 as QGS. The CDR3 spans 16 residues.

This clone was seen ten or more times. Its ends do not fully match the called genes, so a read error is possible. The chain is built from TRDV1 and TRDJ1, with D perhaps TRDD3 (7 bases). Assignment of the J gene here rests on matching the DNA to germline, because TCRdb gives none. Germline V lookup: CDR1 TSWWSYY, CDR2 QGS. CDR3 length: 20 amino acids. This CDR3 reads CAIGSPTPGGDYKYTDKLIF. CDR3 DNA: TGTGCTATTGGGTCTCCTACGCCCGGGGGGGATTATAAGTACACCGATAAACTCATCTTT.

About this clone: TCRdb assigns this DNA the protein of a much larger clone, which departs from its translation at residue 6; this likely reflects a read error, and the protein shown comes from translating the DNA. DNA for the CDR3: TGTGCTCTTGGGGTTCTCGCCCGGCCTCTCCCTTCTAAACTCATCTTT. Protein: CALGVLARPLPSKLIF. The V call is TRDV1, the J call TRDJ1, with a weak D call TRDD2 (5 bases). TCRdb gives no J gene; it was assigned here by matching the DNA to germline. V was pared by 4 bases and J by 7 bases, with 22 bases between. From germline, CDR1 is TSWWSYY and CDR2 QGS. This CDR3 is 16 amino acids long.

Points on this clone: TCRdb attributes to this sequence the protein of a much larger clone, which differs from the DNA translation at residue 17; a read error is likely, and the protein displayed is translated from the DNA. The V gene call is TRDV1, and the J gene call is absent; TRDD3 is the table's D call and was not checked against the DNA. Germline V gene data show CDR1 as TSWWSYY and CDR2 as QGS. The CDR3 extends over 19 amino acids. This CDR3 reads CALGGLSRSGALYTDKPIF. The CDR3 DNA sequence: TGTGCTCTTGGGGGACTCTCGAGGTCGGGGGCCCTGTACACCGATAAACCCATCTTT.

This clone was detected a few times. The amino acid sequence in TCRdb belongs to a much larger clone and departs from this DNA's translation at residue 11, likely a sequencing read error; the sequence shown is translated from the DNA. CDR3 sequence (DNA): TGTGCCTGTGACTTACTGGGGGATAACGTAGATGCCGATAAACTCATCTTT. Translation gives CACDLLGDNVDADKLIF. The rearrangement links TRDV2 to TRDJ1; 11 bases align to TRDD3. No J gene is reported in TCRdb; it was inferred here by comparing the DNA with germline. The V gene end was trimmed by 3 bases and the J gene end by 3 bases; junction bases not matched to a gene: 11. Looked up from germline, CDR1 is GEAIGNYY and CDR2 is EKD. The CDR3 runs 17 residues.

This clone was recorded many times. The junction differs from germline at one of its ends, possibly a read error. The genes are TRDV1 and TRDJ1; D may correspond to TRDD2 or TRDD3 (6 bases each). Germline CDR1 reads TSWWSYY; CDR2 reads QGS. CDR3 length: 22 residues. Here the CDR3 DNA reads TGTGCTCTTGGGGAACTGGGGAAGGGCGTCCTACCTGGGGATGGGTGCACCTATAAACTCATCTTT. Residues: CALGELGKGVLPGDGCTYKLIF.

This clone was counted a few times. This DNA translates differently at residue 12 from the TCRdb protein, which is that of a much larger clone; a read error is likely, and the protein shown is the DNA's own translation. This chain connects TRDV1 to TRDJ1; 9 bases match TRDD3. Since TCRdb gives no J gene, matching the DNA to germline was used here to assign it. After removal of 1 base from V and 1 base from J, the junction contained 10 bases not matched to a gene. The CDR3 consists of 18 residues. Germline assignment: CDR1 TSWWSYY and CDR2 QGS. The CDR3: CALGEHRGIPFRTDKLIF. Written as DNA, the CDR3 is TGTGCTCTTGGGGAACACAGGGGGATACCCTTTCGCACCGATAAACTCATCTTT.

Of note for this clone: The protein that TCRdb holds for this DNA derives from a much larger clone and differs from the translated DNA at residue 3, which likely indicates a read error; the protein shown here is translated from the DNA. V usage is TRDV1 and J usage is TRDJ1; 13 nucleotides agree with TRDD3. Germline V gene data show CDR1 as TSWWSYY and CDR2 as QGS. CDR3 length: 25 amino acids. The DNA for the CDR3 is TGTGCTATTGGGGACGGGTCGGCGTGGGCGAACCGACTGGGGGATACGCAGGGATATACCGATAAACTCATCTTT. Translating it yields CAIGDGSAWANRLGDTQGYTDKLIF.

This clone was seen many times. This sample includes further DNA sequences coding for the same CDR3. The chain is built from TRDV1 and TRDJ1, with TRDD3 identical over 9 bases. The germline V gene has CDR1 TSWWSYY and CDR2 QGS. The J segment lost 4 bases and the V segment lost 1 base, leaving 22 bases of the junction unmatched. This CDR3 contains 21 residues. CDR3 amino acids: CALGEHCPYEVGDKSVDKLIF. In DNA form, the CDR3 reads TGTGCTCTTGGGGAACATTGCCCATACGAGGTGGGGGATAAATCGGTCGATAAACTCATCTTT.

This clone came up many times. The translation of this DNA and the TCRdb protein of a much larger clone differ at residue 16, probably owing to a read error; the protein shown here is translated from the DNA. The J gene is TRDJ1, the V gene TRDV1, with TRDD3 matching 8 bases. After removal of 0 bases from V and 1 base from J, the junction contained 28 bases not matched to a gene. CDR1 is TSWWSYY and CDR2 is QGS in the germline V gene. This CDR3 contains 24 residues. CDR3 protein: CALGELEFYLFRGGIRHITDKLIF. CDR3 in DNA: TGTGCTCTTGGGGAACTCGAGTTTTACCTGTTCAGAGGTGGGATACGCCACATCACCGATAAACTCATCTTT.

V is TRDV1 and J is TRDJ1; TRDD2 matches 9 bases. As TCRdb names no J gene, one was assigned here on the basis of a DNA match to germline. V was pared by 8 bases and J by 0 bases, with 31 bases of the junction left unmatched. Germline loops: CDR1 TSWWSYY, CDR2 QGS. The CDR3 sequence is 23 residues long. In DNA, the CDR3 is TGTGCTCTTCCGCAAGAAACCTTCCTACGCCTCTGGGGGCCAACTGCCGACACCGATAAACTCATCTTT. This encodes CALPQETFLRLWGPTADTDKLIF.

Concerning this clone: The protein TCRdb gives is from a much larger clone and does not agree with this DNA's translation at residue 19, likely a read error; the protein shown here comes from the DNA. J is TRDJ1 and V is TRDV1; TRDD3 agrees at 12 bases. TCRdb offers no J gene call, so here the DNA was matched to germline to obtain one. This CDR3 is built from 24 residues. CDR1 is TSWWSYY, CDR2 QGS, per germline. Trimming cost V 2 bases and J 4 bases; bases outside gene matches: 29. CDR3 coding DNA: TGTGCTCTTGGGGAAGGCGGGTCAGATTCCGACTGGGGGATACTCACACCGTGTATCGATAAACTCATCTTT. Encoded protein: CALGEGGSDSDWGILTPCIDKLIF.

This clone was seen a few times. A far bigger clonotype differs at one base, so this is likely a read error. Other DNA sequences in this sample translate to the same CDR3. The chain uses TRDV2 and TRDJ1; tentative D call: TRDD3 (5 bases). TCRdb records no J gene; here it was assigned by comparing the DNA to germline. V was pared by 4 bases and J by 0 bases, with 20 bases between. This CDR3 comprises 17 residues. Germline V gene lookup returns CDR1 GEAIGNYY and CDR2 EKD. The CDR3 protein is CACDSLQAGGHTDKLIF. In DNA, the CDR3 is TGTGCCTGTGATTCCCTGCAAGCGGGGGGGCACACCGATAAACTCATCTTT.

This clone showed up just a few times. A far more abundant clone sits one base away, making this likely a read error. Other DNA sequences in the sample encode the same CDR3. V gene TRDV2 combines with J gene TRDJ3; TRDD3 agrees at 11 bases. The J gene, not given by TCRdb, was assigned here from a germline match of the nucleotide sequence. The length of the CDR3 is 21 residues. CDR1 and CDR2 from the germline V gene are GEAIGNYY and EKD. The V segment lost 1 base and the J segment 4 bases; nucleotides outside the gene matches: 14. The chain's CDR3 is CACDTALLIGGYAWDTRQMFF. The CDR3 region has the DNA TGTGCCTGTGACACGGCCCTGTTGATTGGGGGATACGCTTGGGACACCCGACAGATGTTTTTC.

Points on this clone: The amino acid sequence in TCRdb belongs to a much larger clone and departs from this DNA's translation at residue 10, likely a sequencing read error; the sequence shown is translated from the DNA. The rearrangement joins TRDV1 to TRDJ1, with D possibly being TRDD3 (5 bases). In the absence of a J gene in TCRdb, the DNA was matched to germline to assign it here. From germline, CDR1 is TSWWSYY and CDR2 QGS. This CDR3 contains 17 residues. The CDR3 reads CALGGAMPSRYTDKLIF. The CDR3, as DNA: TGTGCTCTCGGGGGGGCCATGCCGAGCAGGTACACCGATAAACTCATCTTT.

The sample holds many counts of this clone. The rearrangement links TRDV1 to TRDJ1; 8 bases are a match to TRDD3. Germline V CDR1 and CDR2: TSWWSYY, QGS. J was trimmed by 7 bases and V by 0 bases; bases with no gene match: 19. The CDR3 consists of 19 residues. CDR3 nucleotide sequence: TGTGCTCTTGGGGAACTATTCCCCCGGGCTTCACCTTGGGGGATTAAACTCATCTTT. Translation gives CALGELFPRASPWGIKLIF.

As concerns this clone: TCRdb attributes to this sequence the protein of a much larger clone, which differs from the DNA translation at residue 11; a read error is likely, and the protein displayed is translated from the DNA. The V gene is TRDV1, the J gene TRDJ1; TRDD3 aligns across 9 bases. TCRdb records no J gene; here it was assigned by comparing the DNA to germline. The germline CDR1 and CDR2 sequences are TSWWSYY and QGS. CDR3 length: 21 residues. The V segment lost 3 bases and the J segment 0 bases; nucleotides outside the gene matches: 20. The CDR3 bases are TGTGCTCTTGGGGATCCTCCTTCCTCCCGGGGCTGGGGGATGTACACCGATAAACTCATCTTT. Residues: CALGDPPSSRGWGMYTDKLIF.

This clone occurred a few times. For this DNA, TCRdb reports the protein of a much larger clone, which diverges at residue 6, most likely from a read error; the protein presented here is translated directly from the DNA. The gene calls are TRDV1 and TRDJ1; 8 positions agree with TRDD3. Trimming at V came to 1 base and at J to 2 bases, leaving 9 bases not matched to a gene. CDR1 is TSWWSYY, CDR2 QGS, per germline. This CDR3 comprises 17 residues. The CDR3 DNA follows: TGTGCTCTTGGGGAACCAACGATGGGGGATGGGACCGATAAACTCATCTTT. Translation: CALGEPTMGDGTDKLIF.

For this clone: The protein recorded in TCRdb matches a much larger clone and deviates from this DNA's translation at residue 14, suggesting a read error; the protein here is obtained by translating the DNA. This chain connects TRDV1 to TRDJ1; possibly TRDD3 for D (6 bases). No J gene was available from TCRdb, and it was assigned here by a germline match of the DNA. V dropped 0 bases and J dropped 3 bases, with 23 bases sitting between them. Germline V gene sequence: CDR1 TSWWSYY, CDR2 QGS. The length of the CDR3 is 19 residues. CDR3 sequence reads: CALGELGYFSGARADKLIF. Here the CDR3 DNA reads TGTGCTCTTGGGGAACTGGGCTACTTTTCTGGGGCTAGAGCCGATAAACTCATCTTT.

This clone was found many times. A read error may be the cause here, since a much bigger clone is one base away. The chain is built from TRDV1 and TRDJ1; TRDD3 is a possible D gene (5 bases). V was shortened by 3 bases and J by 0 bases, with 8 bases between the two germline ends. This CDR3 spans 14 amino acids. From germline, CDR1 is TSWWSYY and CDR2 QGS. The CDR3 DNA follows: TGTGCTCTTGGGGAGATACAGTACACCGATAAACTCATCTTT. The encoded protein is CALGEIQYTDKLIF.

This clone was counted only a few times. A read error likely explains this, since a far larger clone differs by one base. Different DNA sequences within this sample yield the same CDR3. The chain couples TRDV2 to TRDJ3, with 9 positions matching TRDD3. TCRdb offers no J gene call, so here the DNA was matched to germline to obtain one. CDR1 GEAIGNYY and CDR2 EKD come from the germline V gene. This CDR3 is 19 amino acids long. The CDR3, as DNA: TGTGCCTGTGACACCGCTGGGGGATCCAGCTCCTGGGACACCCGGCAGATGTTTTTC. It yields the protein CACDTAGGSSSWDTRQMFF.

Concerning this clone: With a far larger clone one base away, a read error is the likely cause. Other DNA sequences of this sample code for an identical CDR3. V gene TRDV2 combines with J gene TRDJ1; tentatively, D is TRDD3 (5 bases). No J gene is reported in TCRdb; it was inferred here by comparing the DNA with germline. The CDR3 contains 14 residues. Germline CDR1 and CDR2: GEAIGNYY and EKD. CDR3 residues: CACDRWGPTDKLIF. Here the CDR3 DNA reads TGTGCCTGCGACAGATGGGGACCTACCGATAAACTCATCTTT.

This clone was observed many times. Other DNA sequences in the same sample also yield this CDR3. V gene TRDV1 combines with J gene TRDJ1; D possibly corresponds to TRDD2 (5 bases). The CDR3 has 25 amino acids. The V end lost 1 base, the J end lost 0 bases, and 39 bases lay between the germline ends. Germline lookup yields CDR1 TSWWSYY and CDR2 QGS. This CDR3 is CALGEPRKPYPLLRATIRNTDKLIF. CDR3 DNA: TGTGCTCTTGGGGAACCCCGGAAACCCTACCCTTTACTCCGTGCCACCATTAGGAACACCGATAAACTCATCTTT.

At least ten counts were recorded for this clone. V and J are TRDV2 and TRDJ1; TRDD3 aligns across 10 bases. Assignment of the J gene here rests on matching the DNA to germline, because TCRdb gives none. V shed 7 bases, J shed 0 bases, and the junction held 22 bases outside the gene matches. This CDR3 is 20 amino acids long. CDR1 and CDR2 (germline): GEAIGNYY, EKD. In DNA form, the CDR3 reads TGTGCCTGCCTCCCCTTATTCGGGGGGGGGATACGCGGCTACACCGATAAACTCATCTTT. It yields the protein CACLPLFGGGIRGYTDKLIF.

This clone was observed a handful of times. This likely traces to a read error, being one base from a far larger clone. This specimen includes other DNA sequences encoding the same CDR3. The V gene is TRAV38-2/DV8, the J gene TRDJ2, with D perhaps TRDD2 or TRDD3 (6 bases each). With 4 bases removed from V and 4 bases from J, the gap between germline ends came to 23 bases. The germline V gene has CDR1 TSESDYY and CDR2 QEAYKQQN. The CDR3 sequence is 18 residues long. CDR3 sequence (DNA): TGTGCTTATAGGGGCCTTCCCACCGTCTGGGGACAGACAGCACAACTCTTCTTT. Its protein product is CAYRGLPTVWGQTAQLFF. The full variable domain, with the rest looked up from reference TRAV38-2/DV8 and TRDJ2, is AQTVTQSQPEMSVQEAETVTLSCTYDTSESDYYLFWYKQPPSRQMILVIRQEAYKQQNATENRFSVNFQKAAKSFSLKISDSQLGDAAMYFCAYRGLPTVWGQTAQLFFGKGTQLIVEP.